This T cell receptor beta chain originates from a study of T cell responses to AZD1222 COVID-19 vaccine (TCRdb year 2021). With regard to the full study: AZD1222 recipients given second doses at about 4 weeks or at about 12 weeks were pooled, since spike-specific TCR depth and breadth were not found to differ between the two schedules. TCR sequencing was performed for fewer than 250 trial participants, of whom about 200 were given two doses of AZD1222 and around 25 were given two doses of MenACWY control vaccine. Enrollment into the trials was organized by age into subgroups of 18-55, 56-69 and 70-plus years, and those subgroups contained 148, 28 and 57 TCR-sequenced participants, respectively. Here is what the overall study found, with its caveats: Only 5 to 7 AZD1222 recipients were SARS-CoV-2 seropositive at baseline, limiting conclusions about previously exposed vaccinees. No day 14 peak-response samples were available, so repertoires were characterized only after the peak T cell response. Reportedly, almost half of the unique spike-specific TCRs recognized epitopes lying outside the regions that are mutated in the B.1.351 and B.1.1.7 variants. CD4 TCRs associated with the vaccine covered the entire spike protein, and the dominant responses were in regions 160-218 and 743-854. In the small 56-69-year group, the increase in depth fell short of significance, most likely because of low power. Most participants were white British and females outnumbered males, and the authors suggested that clonal diversity may have been underestimated. After two AZD1222 doses, both the breadth and the depth of spike-specific TCRs were significantly higher than at day 0 and than in MenACWY recipients.

A remark on this clone: The antigen it binds to is not known. No base quality values were provided; no much bigger clone lies one nucleotide off.

The label giving this sample's time point can be read as: baseline before first vaccination. Vaccinee samples were obtained from the UK trials COV001 and COV002, which included a single-blind randomized controlled phase 2/3 trial of AZD1222 (ChAdOx1 nCoV-19) in healthy adults. Trial participant PBMC samples were collected at day 0 and day 28 after the second dose for TCRbeta chain sequencing. The CDR3 regions of human TCRbeta chains were analyzed by immunosequencing. In the paper's pipeline: Repertoire TCRs were matched against a reference library of SARS-CoV-2-specific TCRs generated with the MIRA antigen-specificity platform. Breadth was defined as the fraction of unique TCRs that were SARS-CoV-2-associated. Depth was defined as the fraction of total T cells that were SARS-CoV-2-associated. Each spike-specific TCR was assigned to its reactive spike region and to a CD4 or CD8 class using the MIRA data. Log10-transformed breadth and depth values were compared by one-way ANOVA with Sidak's multiple comparisons tests. TCRdb re-hosts the immuneACCESS table, in-frame sequences only. Its copies lack some clones; in the studies checked, an unresolved V gene accounts for under half of them, and the cause for the rest is not known. The DNA was the basis for D and trimming; V, J and clone size are from that table. The sample includes 120,000 to 150,000 clones, with around 90% observed a single time. Of the sample, about 5% falls within the top ten clones.

Including cysteine and phenylalanine, the CDR3 has 12 amino acids. Kept here is only the CDR3 DNA, which spans 36 bases and is read in frame from base 1. The trim is 7 bases for V and 6 bases for J, with a gap of 13 bases between the germline ends. The chain is encoded by TRBV12-3 or TRBV12-4 joined to TRBJ2-7; a tentative D call is TRBD1 (6 bases match). The receptor was derived from an adult in good health. Specimen: peripheral blood, collected on day 0 of AZD1222 vaccination. In nucleotide form, the sequence is TGTGCCAGCACTTTGGGGGCCTCCGAGCAGTACTTC. It specifies CASTLGASEQYF.